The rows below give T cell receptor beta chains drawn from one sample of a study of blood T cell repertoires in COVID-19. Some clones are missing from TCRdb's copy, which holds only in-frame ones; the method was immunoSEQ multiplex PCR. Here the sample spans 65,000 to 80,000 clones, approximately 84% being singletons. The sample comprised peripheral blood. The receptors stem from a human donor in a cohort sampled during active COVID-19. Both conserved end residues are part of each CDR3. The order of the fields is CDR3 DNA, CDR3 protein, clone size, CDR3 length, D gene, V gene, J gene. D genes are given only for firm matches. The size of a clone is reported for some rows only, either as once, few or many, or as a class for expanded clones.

CDR3nt: TGTGCCAGCAGCCCACAGGGGACCCCTGGGGCCAACGTCCTGACTTTC
CDR3aa: CASSPQGTPGANVLTF
abundance: NA
len: 16
d_gene: TRBD1
v_gene: TRBV7-2
j_gene: TRBJ2-6

CDR3nt: TGTGCCAGCAGCTTTACCCCCGACAGGAGAACCTACGAGCAGTACTTC
CDR3aa: CASSFTPDRRTYEQYF
abundance: NA
len: 16
d_gene: NA
v_gene: TRBV5-5
j_gene: TRBJ2-7

CDR3nt: TGTGCCAGCAGGTGGGGGGGTACTGGCACTGAAGCTTTCTTT
CDR3aa: CASRWGGTGTEAFF
abundance: NA
len: 14
d_gene: NA
v_gene: TRBV27
j_gene: TRBJ1-1

CDR3nt: TGTGCCAGCAGTGACCAGCTAGCGAACACTGAAGCTTTCTTT
CDR3aa: CASSDQLANTEAFF
abundance: NA
len: 14
d_gene: NA
v_gene: TRBV2
j_gene: TRBJ1-1

CDR3nt: TGCGCCAGCAGCTTGGGAGGAGCGGGGGGTCGAGAGACCCAGTACTTC
CDR3aa: CASSLGGAGGRETQYF
abundance: NA
len: 16
d_gene: TRBD2
v_gene: TRBV5-1
j_gene: TRBJ2-5

CDR3nt: TGTGCCAGCAGTTTACGATCGGCTAGCGGGAGGGTGACAGATACGCAGTATTTT
CDR3aa: CASSLRSASGRVTDTQYF
abundance: NA
len: 18
d_gene: TRBD2
v_gene: TRBV27
j_gene: TRBJ2-3

CDR3nt: TGCGCCAGCACTCCAATGGGGGGTGGCTATGGCTACACCTTC
CDR3aa: CASTPMGGGYGYTF
abundance: NA
len: 14
d_gene: NA
v_gene: TRBV5-1
j_gene: TRBJ1-2

CDR3nt: TGTGCTAGCAGCCAGTATTCTAACACCGGGGAGCTGTTTTTT
CDR3aa: CASSQYSNTGELFF
abundance: once
len: 14
d_gene: NA
v_gene: TRBV7-7
j_gene: TRBJ2-2

CDR3nt: TGTGCCAGCAGTCAGACAGGGTCGGGAAAAAACATTCAGTACTTC
CDR3aa: CASSQTGSGKNIQYF
abundance: NA
len: 15
d_gene: TRBD1
v_gene: TRBV6-5
j_gene: TRBJ2-4

CDR3nt: TGTGCCAGCAGCCCAACAGGGTACCAAGAGACCCAGTACTTC
CDR3aa: CASSPTGYQETQYF
abundance: NA
len: 14
d_gene: NA
v_gene: TRBV6-2/TRBV6-3
j_gene: TRBJ2-5

CDR3nt: TGTGCCAGCAACCGCAGGGGCTCCTACAATGAGCAGTTCTTC
CDR3aa: CASNRRGSYNEQFF
abundance: NA
len: 14
d_gene: NA
v_gene: TRBV2
j_gene: TRBJ2-1

CDR3nt: TGTGCCAGCAGCCAAGGGTGGACGGGGGGCAATGAGCAGTTCTTC
CDR3aa: CASSQGWTGGNEQFF
abundance: NA
len: 15
d_gene: TRBD2
v_gene: TRBV3-1/TRBV3-2
j_gene: TRBJ2-1

CDR3nt: TGTGCCAGCAGTAATCAACAGAACCAAGAGACCCAGTACTTC
CDR3aa: CASSNQQNQETQYF
abundance: NA
len: 14
d_gene: NA
v_gene: TRBV2
j_gene: TRBJ2-5

CDR3nt: TGTGCCAGCAGCCAAGGGACAAGGAGCAATCAGCCCCAGCATTTT
CDR3aa: CASSQGTRSNQPQHF
abundance: few
len: 15
d_gene: NA
v_gene: TRBV3-1/TRBV3-2
j_gene: TRBJ1-5

CDR3nt: TGTGCCAGCAGCACAGACAAGCAACCACATCGGGAGCAGTTCTTC
CDR3aa: CASSTDKQPHREQFF
abundance: once
len: 15
d_gene: NA
v_gene: TRBV6-6
j_gene: TRBJ2-1

CDR3nt: TGTGCCAGCAGTTCACCCATCCCCGGGAGGTCCGCATCCGGGACTAGCGGCACAGATACGCAGTATTTT
CDR3aa: CASSSPIPGRSASGTSGTDTQYF
abundance: NA
len: 23
d_gene: TRBD2
v_gene: TRBV28
j_gene: TRBJ2-3

CDR3nt: TGCGCCAGCAGCCCCTCAGGGGCCTACAATGAGCAGTTCTTC
CDR3aa: CASSPSGAYNEQFF
abundance: NA
len: 14
d_gene: NA
v_gene: TRBV5-1
j_gene: TRBJ2-1

CDR3nt: TGTGCCAGCAGCCCGTACGTAGCAACCCAAGAGACCCAGTACTTC
CDR3aa: CASSPYVATQETQYF
abundance: NA
len: 15
d_gene: NA
v_gene: TRBV3-1/TRBV3-2
j_gene: TRBJ2-5

CDR3nt: TGTGCCAGCACCCCGGGACAGAATAGCAATCAGCCCCAGCATTTT
CDR3aa: CASTPGQNSNQPQHF
abundance: NA
len: 15
d_gene: TRBD1
v_gene: TRBV6-5
j_gene: TRBJ1-5

CDR3nt: TGCGCCAGCAGCTTGGCCCTCCCCCCGGGACACCCAGTAGCAGATACGCAGTATTTT
CDR3aa: CASSLALPPGHPVADTQYF
abundance: NA
len: 19
d_gene: NA
v_gene: TRBV5-1
j_gene: TRBJ2-3

CDR3nt: TGTGCCAGCAGCTTGGCCGGGACAGGGGTTTACGAGCAGTACTTC
CDR3aa: CASSLAGTGVYEQYF
abundance: NA
len: 15
d_gene: TRBD1
v_gene: TRBV5-4
j_gene: TRBJ2-7

CDR3nt: TGTGCCAGCTCACGACAGGGGGCAGGGGAGCAGTACTTC
CDR3aa: CASSRQGAGEQYF
abundance: NA
len: 13
d_gene: TRBD1
v_gene: TRBV18
j_gene: TRBJ2-7